This T cell receptor (beta chain) was recorded in a study of blood T cell repertoires in COVID-19. Study background: COVID-19 samples from acute and convalescent phases originated in the United States, Italy and Spain.

In germline, CDR1 is SGHDT, CDR2 YYEEEE. With 0 bases removed from V and 8 bases from J, the gap between germline ends came to 5 bases. The length of the CDR3 is 12 residues. Per the authors' pipeline: Estimation of nucleated cell counts relied on the amplification of reference gene primers. Method: immunoSEQ multiplex PCR; TCRdb's copy keeps in-frame clones and lacks some. V and J calls and clone size follow that table, whereas D and trimming were derived from the DNA. The table lists 250,000 to 350,000 clones, 85% to 90% of them singletons. The sequence was collected from a woman aged 45-60 years who had been exposed to COVID-19. The chain links TRBV5-6 to TRBJ1-4; D unresolved. Sequenced input: PBMCs or T cells enriched from blood (not recorded which). Here the CDR3 reads CASSLGAEKLFF. In nucleotides, the CDR3 is TGTGCCAGCAGCTTGGGGGCCGAAAAACTGTTTTTT.